This TCR beta chain appears in the sequencing data of a study of blood T cells in healthy people across ages. A J-beta primer mix and a sample-barcoded 5' primer were used in a second PCR of about 6 to 12 cycles. A template-switch adaptor that had 12 random nucleotides put a tag on each cDNA molecule. TCRdb reanalysed the 5' RACE reads using MiXCR and keeps one entry per CDR3 protein. The repertoire has some 1.4 million distinct CDR3 sequences, about 40% of them found once; the top ten carry roughly 7.7%. V lost 5 bases to trimming and J lost 7 bases; unmatched junction nucleotides: 8. The CDR3 covers 14 residues. Germline CDR1 SQVTM, CDR2 ANQGSEA. This clonotype showed up just once.

The TCR originated in a woman in her late teens or twenties in good health. This rearrangement joins TRBV29-1 to TRBJ2-2; 9 bases align to TRBD1. Specimen: blood. The CDR3 DNA reads as TGCAGCGTTCCGGGACAGGGATATCGCGGGGAGCTGTTTTTT. Its translation is CSVPGQGYRGELFF.